The present entry profiles one T cell receptor (beta chain) with its context. Its antigen is as yet unknown. This entry belongs to a study of shared clonotypes between healthy human individuals. Germline lookup yields CDR1 LNHDA and CDR2 SQIVND (reference sequence). There are 14 residues in the CDR3. Trimming cost V 6 bases and J 1 base; bases outside gene matches: 3. Only in-frame clones appear in the TCRdb table, and some are missing; sequencing was by immunoSEQ multiplex PCR. The sample yields approximately 350,000 clones, about 96% seen once. Study-level points and caveats: In several donors, around 5% of naive CD4 clonotypes appeared in common. Memory subsets generally showed lower estimated richness than naive subsets.

Sample: memory CD8+ T cells sorted from blood. Subset noted: CD45RO+ cells pooled with CCR7-negative TemRA cells. This rearrangement joins TRBV19 to TRBJ2-3; TRBD1 agrees at 8 bases. This sequence was found in a man aged 30 to 45 in good health. In nucleotides, the CDR3 is TGTGCCAGTAGGCCGACAGGGGGCACAGATACGCAGTATTTT. Encoded protein: CASRPTGGTDTQYF.